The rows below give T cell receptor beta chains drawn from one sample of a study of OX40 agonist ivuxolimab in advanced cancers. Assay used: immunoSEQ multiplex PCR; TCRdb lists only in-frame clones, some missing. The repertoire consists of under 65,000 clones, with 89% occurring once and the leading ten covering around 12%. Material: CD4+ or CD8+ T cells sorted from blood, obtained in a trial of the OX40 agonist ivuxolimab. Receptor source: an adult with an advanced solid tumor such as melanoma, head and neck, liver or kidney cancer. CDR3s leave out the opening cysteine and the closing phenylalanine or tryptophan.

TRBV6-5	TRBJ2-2	ASSYREGGELF
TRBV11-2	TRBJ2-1	ASSPWTSGSDEQF
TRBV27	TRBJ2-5	ASSLSGLAGRRETQY
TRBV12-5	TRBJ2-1	ASGVGDSRYNEQF
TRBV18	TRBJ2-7	ASSGGPAYEQY
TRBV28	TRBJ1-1	ASSIREDVVRAF
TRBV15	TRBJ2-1	ATSRDISSLYNEQF
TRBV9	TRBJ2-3	ASSVEPGVATDTQY
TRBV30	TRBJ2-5	AWGGGSGVGETQY
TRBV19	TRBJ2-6	ASSPWGGIGSGANVLT
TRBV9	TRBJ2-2	ASSTGLVTGELF
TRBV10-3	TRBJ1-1	AIRRGRGTEAF
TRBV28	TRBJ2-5	ASSLIGTSSATQY
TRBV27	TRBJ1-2	ASRPGTGGFHYYGYT
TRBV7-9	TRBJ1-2	ASSSGTGLDGYT
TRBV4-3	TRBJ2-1	ASSHRYHRDSARLAYNEQF
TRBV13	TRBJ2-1	ASSGVSNEQF
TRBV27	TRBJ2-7	ASGQGKRDEQY
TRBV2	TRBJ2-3	ASSPRSGSITDTQY
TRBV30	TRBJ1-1	AWSDGGWDTEAF
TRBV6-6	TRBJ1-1	ATQEWNTEAF
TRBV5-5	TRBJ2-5	ASSLSGGFGETQY
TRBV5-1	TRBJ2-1	ASSLTLPSLYNEQF
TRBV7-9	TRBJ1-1	ASRTDRVGEAF
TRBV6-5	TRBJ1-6	ASSPPLSPLH
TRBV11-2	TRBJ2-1	ASSLGLNPYNEQF
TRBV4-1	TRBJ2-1	ASSLPRGDNEQF
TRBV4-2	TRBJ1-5	ASSQEKSQGRQPQH
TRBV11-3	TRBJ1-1	ASSLEGQGDKDTEAF
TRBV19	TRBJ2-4	ASSIKAKNIQY
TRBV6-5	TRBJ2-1	ASSWSPGNEQF
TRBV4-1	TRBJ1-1	ASSQDRGMNTEAF
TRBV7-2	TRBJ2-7	ASSPGRYEQY
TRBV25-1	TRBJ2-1	ASGLKRGEQF
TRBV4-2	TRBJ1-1	ASSQDGSGYTEAF
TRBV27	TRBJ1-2	ASSPRGVGAHRYGYT
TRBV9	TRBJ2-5	ASSVGGTTESQY
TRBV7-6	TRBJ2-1	ASSFGLAGSYNEQF
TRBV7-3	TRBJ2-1	ASSLFPGAANEQF
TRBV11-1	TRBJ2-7	ASSWGQTSYEQY
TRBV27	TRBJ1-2	ASSSGGGGYT
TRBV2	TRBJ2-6	ASSSSGANVLT
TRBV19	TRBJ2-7	ASTDEQY
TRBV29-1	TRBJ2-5	SVLTSQETQY
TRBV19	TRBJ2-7	ASSIGLSYEQY
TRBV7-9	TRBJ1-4	ASSPPGHMNEKLF
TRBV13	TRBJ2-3	ASSSSGTDYKTQY
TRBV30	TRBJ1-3	AGKGLSRPGNTIY
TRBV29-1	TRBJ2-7	SVVRGYEQY
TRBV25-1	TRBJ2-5	ASSGSGQETQY
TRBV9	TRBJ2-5	ASSALPETSSETQY
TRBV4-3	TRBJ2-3	ASSQGPSGSQDTQY
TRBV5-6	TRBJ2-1	ASSILAGAYNEQF
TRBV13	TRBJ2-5	ASSLGTSGETQY
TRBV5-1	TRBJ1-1	ASSLETGATATEAF